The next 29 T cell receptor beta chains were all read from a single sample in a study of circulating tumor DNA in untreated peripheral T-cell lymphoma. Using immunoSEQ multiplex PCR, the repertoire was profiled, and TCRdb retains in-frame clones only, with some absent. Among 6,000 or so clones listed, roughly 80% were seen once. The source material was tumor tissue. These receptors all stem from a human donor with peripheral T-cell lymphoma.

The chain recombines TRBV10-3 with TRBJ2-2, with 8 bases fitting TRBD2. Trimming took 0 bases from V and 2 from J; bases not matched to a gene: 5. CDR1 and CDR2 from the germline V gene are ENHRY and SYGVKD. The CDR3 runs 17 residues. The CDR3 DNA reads TGTGCCATCAGTGAGTCGACGCGGGGGGTCAACACCGGGGAGCTGTTTTTT. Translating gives CAISESTRGVNTGELFF.

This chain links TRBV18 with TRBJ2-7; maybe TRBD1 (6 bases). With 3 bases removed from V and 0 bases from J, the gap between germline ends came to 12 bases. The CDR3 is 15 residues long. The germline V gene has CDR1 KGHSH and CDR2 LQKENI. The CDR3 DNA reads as TGTGCCAGCTCACCTCTCGGACAGAACTCCTACGAGCAGTACTTC. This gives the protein CASSPLGQNSYEQYF.

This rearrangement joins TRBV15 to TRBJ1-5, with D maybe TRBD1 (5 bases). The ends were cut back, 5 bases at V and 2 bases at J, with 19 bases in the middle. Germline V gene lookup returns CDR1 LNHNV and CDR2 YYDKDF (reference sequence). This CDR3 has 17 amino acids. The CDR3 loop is CATSGQTGRRGNQPQHF. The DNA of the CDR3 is TGTGCCACCAGCGGACAAACGGGGCGGAGAGGCAATCAGCCCCAGCATTTT.

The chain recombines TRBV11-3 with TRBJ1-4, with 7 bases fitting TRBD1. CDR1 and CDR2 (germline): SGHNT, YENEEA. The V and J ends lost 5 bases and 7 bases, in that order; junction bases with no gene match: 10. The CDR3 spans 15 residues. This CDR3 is CASSQTGFGGEKLFF. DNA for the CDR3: TGTGCCAGCAGCCAGACAGGGTTCGGCGGTGAAAAACTGTTTTTT.

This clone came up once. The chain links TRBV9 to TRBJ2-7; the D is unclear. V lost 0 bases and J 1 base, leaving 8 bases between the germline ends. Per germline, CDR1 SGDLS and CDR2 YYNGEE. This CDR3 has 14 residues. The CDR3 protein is CASSVVGSSYEQYF. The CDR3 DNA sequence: TGTGCCAGCAGCGTAGTGGGCAGTTCCTACGAGCAGTACTTC.

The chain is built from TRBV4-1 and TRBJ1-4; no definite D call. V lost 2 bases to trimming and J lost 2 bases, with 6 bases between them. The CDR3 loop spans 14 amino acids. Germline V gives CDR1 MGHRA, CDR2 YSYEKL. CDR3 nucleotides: TGCGCCAGCAGCCAACCCCGCACTAATGAAAAACTGTTTTTT. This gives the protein CASSQPRTNEKLFF.

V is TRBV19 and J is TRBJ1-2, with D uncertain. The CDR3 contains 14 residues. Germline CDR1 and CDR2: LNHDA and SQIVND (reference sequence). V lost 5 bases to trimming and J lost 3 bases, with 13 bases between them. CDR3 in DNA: TGTGCCAGTAGTTCGCCAGGAGACGACTATGGCTACACCTTC. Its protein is CASSSPGDDYGYTF.

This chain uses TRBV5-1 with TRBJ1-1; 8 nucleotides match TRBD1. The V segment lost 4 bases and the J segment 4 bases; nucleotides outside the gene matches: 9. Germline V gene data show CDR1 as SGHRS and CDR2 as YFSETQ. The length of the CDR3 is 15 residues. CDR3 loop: CASSTGQGGLTEAFF. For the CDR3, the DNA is TGCGCCAGCAGCACAGGACAGGGTGGTCTCACTGAAGCTTTCTTT.

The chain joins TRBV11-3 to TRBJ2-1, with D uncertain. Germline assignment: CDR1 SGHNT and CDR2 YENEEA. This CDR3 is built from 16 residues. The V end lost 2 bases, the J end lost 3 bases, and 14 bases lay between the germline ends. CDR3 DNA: TGTGCCAGCAGCTTAATGGAGCGCCGGGTCTACAATGAGCAGTTCTTC. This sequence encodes CASSLMERRVYNEQFF.

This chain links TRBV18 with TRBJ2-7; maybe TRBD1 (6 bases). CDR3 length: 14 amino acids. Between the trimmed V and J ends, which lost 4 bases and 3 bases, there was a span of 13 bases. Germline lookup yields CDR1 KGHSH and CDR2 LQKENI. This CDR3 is CASSLGQYLYEQYF. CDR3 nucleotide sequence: TGTGCCAGCTCACTTGGACAGTATCTCTACGAGCAGTACTTC.

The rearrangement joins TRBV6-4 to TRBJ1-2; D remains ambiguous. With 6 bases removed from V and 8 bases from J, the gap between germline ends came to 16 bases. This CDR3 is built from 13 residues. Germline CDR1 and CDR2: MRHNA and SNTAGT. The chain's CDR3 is CASSYLTSFGYTF. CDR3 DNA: TGTGCCAGCAGCTACCTAACAAGTTTCGGCTACACCTTC.

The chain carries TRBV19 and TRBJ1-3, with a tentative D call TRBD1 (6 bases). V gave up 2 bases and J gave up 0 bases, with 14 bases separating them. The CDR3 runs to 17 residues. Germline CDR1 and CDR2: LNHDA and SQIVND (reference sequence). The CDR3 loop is CASSIPGQGTSGNTIYF. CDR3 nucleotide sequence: TGTGCCAGTAGTATACCGGGGCAGGGGACCTCTGGAAACACCATATATTTT. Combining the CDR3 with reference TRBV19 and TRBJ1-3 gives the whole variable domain DGGITQSPKYLFRKEGQNVTLSCEQNLNHDAMYWYRQDPGQGLRLIYYSQIVNDFQKGDIAEGYSVSREKKESFPLTVTSAQKNPTAFYLCASSIPGQGTSGNTIYFGEGSWLTVV.

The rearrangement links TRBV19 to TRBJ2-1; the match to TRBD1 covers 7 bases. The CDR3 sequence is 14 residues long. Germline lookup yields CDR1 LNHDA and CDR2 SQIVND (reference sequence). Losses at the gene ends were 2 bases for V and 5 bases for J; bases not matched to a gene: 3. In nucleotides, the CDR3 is TGTGCCAGTAGTATACGACAGGGAGACAATGAGCAGTTCTTC. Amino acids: CASSIRQGDNEQFF.

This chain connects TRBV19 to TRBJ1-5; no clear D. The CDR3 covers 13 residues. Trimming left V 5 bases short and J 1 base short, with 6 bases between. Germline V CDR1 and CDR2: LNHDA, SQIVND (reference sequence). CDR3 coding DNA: TGTGCCAGTAGTTCGGAAAGCAATCAGCCCCAGCATTTT. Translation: CASSSESNQPQHF.

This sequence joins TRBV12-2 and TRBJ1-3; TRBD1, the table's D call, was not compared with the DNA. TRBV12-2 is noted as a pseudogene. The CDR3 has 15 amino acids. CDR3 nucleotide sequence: TGTGCCACCCAATCCGGGACAATGATTGAAAACACCATATATTTT. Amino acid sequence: CATQSGTMIENTIYF.

Written as DNA, the CDR3 is TGTGCCAGCAGTACAGGGTTGAATCAGCCCCAGCATTTT. This encodes CASSTGLNQPQHF. The chain combines TRBV7-2 with TRBJ1-5, with D perhaps TRBD1 (6 bases). From germline, CDR1 is SGHTA and CDR2 FQGNSA. There are 13 residues in the CDR3. V lost 6 bases and J lost 4, with 10 bases in between.

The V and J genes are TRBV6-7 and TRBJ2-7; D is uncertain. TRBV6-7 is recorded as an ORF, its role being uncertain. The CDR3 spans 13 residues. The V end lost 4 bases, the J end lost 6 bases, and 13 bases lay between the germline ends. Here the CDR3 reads CASSLTDPPEQYF. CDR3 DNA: TGTGCCAGCAGTTTAACGGATCCGCCCGAGCAGTACTTC.

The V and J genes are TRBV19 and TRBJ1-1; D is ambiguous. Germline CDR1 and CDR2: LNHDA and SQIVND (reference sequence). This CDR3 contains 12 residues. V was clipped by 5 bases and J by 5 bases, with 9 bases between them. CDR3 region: CASSLGETEAFF. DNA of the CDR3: TGTGCCAGTAGTCTAGGCGAAACTGAAGCTTTCTTT.

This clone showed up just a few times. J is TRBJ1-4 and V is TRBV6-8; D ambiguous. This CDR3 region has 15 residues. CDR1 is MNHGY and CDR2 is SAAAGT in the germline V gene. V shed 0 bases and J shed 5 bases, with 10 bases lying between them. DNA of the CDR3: TGTGCCAGCAGTTACTCGATTGGAGCGAATGAAAAACTGTTTTTT. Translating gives CASSYSIGANEKLFF.

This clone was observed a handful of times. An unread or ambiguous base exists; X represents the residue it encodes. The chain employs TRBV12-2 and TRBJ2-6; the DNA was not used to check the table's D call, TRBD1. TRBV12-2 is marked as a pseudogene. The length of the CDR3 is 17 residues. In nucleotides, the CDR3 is TGTGCYGCCACAGGAGCCGGCGATCCCTCTGGGGCCAACGTCCTGACTTTC. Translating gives CXATGAGDPSGANVLTF. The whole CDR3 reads CAATGAGDPSGANVLTF.

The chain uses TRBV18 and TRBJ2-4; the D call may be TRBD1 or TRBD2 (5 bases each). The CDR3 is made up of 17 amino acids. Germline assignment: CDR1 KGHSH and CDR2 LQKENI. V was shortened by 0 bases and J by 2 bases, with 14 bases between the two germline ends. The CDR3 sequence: CASSPPLGEGTKNIQYF. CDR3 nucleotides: TGTGCCAGCTCACCACCTCTGGGTGAGGGGACCAAAAACATTCAGTACTTC.

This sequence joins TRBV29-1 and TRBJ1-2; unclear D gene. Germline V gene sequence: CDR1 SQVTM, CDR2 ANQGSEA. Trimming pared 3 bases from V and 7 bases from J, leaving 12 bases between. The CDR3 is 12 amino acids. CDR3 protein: CSVDFPVPGYTF. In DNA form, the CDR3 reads TGCAGCGTTGATTTTCCGGTTCCTGGCTACACCTTC. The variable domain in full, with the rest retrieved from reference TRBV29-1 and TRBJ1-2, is SAVISQKPSRDICQRGTSLTIQCQVDSQVTMMFWYRQQPGQSLTLIATANQGSEATYESGFVIDKFPISRPNLTFSTLTVSNMSPEDSSIYLCSVDFPVPGYTFGSGTRLTVV.

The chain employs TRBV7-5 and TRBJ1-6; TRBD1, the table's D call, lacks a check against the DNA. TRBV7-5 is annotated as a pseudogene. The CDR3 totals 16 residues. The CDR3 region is CASSLDPGQGRSPLHF. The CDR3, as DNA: TGTGCCAGCAGCTTAGACCCGGGACAGGGTCGATCACCCCTCCACTTT.

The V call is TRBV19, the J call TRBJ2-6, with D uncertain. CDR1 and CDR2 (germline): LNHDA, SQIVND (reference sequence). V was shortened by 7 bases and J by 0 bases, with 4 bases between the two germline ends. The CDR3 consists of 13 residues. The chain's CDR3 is CASTVSGANVLTF. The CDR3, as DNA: TGTGCCAGTACTGTCTCTGGGGCCAACGTCCTGACTTTC.

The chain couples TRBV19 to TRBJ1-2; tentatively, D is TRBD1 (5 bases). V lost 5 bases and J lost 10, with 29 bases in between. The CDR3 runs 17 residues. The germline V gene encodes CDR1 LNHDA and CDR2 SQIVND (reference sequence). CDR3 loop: CASSPTRRDGLYGVYTF. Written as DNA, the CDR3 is TGTGCCAGTAGTCCTACCCGACGGGACGGTCTGTATGGTGTCTACACCTTC.

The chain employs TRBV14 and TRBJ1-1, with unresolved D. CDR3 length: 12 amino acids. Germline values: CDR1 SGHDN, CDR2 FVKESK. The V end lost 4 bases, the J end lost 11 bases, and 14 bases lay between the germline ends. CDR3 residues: CASSLLGVEAFF. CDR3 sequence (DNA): TGTGCCAGCAGCCTGTTGGGAGTTGAGGCTTTCTTT. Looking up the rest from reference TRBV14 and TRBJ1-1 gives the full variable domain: EAGVTQFPSHSVIEKGQTVTLRCDPISGHDNLYWYRRVMGKEIKFLLHFVKESKQDESGMPNNRFLAERTGGTYSTLKVQPAELEDSGVYFCASSLLGVEAFFGQGTRLTVV.

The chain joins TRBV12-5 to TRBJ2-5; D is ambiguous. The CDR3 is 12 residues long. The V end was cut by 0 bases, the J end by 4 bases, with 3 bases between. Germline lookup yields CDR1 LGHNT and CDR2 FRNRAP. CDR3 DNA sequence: TGTGCTAGTGGTTTGGTAAGAGAGACCCAGTACTTC. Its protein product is CASGLVRETQYF. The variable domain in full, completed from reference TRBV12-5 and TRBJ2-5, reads DARVTQTPRHKVTEMGQEVTMRCQPILGHNTVFWYRQTMMQGLELLAYFRNRAPLDDSGMPKDRFSAEMPDATLATLKIQPSEPRDSAVYFCASGLVRETQYFGPGTRLLVL.

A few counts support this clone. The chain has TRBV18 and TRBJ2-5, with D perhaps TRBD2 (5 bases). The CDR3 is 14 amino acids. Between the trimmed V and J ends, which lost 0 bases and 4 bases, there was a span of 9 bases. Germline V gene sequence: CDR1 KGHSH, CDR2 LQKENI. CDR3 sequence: CASSPPAGGETQYF. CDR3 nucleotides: TGTGCCAGCTCACCACCTGCGGGTGGAGAGACCCAGTACTTC.

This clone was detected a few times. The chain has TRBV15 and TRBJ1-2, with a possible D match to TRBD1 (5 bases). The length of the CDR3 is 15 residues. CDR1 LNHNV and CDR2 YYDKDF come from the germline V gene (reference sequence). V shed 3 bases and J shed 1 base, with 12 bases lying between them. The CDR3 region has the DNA TGTGCCACCAGCAGTTCCCCAGGGCTTAACTATGGCTACACCTTC. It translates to CATSSSPGLNYGYTF.